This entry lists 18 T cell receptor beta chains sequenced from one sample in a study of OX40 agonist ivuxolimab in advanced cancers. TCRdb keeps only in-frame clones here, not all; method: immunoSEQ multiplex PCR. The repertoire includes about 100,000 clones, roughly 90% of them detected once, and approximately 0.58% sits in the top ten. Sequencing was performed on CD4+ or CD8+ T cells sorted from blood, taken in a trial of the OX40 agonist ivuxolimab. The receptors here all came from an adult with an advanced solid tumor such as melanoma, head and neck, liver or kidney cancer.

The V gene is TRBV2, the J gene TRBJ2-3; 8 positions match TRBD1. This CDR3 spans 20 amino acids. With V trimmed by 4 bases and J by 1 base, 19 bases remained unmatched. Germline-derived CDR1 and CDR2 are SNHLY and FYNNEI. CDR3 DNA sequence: TGTGCCAGCAGTGGGCCACGCTTGGGGACAGGTAATAGCGGCACAGATACGCAGTATTTT. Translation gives CASSGPRLGTGNSGTDTQYF.

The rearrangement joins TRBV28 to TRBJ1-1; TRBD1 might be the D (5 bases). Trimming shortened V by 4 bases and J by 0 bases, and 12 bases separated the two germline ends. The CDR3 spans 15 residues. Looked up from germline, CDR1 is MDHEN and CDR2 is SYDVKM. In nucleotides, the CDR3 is TGTGCCAGCAGTTCCCTCAGGGCCCTGAACACTGAAGCTTTCTTT. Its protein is CASSSLRALNTEAFF.

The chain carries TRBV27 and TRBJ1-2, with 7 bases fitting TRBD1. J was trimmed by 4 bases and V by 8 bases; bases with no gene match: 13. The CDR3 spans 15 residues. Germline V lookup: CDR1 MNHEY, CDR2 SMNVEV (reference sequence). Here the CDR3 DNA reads TGTGCCAGCTTCCCAAAACAGGGGTTCTCCTATGGCTACACCTTC. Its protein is CASFPKQGFSYGYTF.

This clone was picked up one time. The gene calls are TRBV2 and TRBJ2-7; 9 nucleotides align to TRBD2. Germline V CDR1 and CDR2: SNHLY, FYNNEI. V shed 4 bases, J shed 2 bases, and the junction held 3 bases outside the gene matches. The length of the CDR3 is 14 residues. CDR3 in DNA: TGTGCCAGCAGTGCCATAGCGGGGGCCTACGAGCAGTACTTC. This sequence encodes CASSAIAGAYEQYF.

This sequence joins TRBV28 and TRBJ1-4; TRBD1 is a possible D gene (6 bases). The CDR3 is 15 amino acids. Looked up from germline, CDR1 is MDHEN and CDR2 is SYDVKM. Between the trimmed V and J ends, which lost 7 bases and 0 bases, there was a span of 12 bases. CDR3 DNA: TGTGCCAGCATTGCACAGGGAGCAACTAATGAAAAACTGTTTTTT. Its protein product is CASIAQGATNEKLFF. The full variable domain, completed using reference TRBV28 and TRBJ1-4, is DVKVTQSSRYLVKRTGEKVFLECVQDMDHENMFWYRQDPGLGLRLIYFSYDVKMKEKGDIPEGYSVSREKKERFSLILESASTNQTSMYLCASIAQGATNEKLFFGSGTQLSVL.

The CDR3 loop reads CASSYQGRDTDTQYF. CDR3 DNA: TGTGCCAGCAGTTACCAGGGCAGGGACACAGATACGCAGTATTTT. This chain connects TRBV6-5 to TRBJ2-3; D perhaps matches TRBD1 (5 bases). V lost 2 bases, J lost 2 bases, and 11 bases lay in between. CDR1 MNHEY and CDR2 SVGAGI come from the germline V gene. This CDR3 is built from 15 residues.

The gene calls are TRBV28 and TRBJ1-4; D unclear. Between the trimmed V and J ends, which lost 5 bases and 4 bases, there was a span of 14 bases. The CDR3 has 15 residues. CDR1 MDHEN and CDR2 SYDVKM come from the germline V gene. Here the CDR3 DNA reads TGTGCCAGCAGTCTCGGTGGGCGGGATAATGAAAAACTGTTTTTT. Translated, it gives CASSLGGRDNEKLFF.

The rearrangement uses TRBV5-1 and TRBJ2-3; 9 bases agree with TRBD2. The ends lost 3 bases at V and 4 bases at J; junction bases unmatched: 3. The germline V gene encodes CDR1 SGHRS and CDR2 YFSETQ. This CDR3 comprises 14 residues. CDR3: CASSSGLAADTQYF. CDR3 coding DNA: TGCGCCAGCAGCTCGGGACTAGCTGCAGATACGCAGTATTTT.

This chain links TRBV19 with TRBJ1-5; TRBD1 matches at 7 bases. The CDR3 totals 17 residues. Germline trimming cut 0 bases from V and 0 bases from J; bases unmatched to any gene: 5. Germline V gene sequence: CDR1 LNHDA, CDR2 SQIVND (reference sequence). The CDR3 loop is CASSIDGQVYSNQPQHF. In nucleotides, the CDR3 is TGTGCCAGTAGTATAGATGGACAGGTCTATAGCAATCAGCCCCAGCATTTT. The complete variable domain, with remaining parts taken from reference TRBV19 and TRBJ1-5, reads DGGITQSPKYLFRKEGQNVTLSCEQNLNHDAMYWYRQDPGQGLRLIYYSQIVNDFQKGDIAEGYSVSREKKESFPLTVTSAQKNPTAFYLCASSIDGQVYSNQPQHFGDGTRLSIL.

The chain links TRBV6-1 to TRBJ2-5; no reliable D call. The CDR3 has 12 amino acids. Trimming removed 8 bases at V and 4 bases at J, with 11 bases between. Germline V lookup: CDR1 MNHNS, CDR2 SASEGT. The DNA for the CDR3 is TGTGCCAGCGCTTTTACGGGAGAGACCCAGTACTTC. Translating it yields CASAFTGETQYF.

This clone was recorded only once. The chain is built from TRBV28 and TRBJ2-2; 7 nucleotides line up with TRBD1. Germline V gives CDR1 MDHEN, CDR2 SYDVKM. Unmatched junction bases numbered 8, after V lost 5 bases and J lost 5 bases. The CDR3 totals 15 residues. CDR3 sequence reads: CASSPVDRATGELFF. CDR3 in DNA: TGTGCCAGCAGTCCCGTTGACAGGGCTACCGGGGAGCTGTTTTTT.

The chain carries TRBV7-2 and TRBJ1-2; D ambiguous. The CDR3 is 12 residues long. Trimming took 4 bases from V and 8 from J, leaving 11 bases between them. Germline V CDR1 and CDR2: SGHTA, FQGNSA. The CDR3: CASSYGLSGYTF. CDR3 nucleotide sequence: TGTGCCAGCAGCTACGGGTTATCAGGCTACACCTTC.

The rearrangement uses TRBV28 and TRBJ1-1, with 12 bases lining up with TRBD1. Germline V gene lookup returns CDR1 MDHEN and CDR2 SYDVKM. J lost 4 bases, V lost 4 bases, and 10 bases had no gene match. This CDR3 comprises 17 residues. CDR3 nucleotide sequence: TGTGCCAGCAGTTCCTCCGGGACAGGGGGCGCGGGCACTGAAGCTTTCTTT. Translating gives CASSSSGTGGAGTEAFF.

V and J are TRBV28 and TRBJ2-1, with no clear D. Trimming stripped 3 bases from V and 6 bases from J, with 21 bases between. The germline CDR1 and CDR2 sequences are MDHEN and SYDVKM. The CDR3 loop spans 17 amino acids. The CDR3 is CASSLIEGLHGFNEQFF. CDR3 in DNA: TGTGCCAGCAGTTTGATAGAAGGCCTACACGGGTTCAATGAGCAGTTCTTC.

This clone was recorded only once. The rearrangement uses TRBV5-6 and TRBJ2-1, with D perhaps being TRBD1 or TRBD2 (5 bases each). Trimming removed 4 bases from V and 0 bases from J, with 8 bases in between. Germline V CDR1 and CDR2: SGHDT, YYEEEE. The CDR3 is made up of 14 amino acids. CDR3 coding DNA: TGTGCCAGCAGCCGAGGGGACTCCTACAATGAGCAGTTCTTC. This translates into CASSRGDSYNEQFF.

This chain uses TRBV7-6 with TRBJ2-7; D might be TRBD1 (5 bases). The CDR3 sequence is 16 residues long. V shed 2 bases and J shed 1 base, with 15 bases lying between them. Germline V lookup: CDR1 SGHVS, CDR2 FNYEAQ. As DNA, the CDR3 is TGTGCCAGCAGCTTATACTCCGGACAAAGATCCTACGAGCAGTACTTC. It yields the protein CASSLYSGQRSYEQYF.

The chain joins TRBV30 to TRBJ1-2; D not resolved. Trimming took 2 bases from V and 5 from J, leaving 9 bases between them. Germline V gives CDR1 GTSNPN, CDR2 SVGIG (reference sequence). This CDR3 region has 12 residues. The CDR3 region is CAWSSTEYGYTF. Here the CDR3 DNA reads TGTGCCTGGAGTTCGACTGAATATGGCTACACCTTC. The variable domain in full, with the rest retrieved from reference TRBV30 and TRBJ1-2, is SQTIHQWPATLVQPVGSPLSLECTVEGTSNPNLYWYRQAAGRGLQLLFYSVGIGQISSEVPQNLSASRPQDRQFILSSKKLLLSDSGFYLCAWSSTEYGYTFGSGTRLTVV.

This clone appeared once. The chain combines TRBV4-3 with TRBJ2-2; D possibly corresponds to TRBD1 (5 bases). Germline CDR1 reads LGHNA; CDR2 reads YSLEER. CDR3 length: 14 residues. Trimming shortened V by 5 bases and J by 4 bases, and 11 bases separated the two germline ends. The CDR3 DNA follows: TGCGCCAGCAGCAAGGGGCACCTCACCGGGGAGCTGTTTTTT. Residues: CASSKGHLTGELFF.